The clone carrying this TCR beta chain came up many times. The sample belongs to a study of blood T cells in healthy people across ages. Across the study: Using template switching, researchers captured about one barcoded beta molecule for each two T cells.

The CDR3 is made up of 16 amino acids. CDR1 is MNHEY and CDR2 is SMNVEV in the germline V gene (reference sequence). V was trimmed by 1 base and J by 7 bases, leaving 17 bases between them. Through a sample-barcoded 5' primer and a J-beta primer mix, a second PCR was run for about 6 to 11 cycles. Paired-end reads containing CDR3 totaled no fewer than 3 million for each sample. TCRdb redid the calling of the 5' RACE reads with MiXCR, one entry per CDR3 protein. The sample shows approximately 680,000 distinct CDR3 sequences, roughly 32% of them seen only once. Sequencing was performed on blood. The chain combines TRBV27 with TRBJ2-1, with a possible D match to TRBD2 (7 bases). This clonotype was obtained from a woman of 80 years or more in good health. The CDR3 spells CASSLYPRGAGNEQFF. CDR3 nucleotide sequence: TGTGCCAGCAGTTTATACCCCCGGGGGGCAGGGAATGAGCAGTTCTTC.